This T cell receptor (beta chain) was captured in a study of blood T cell repertoires in COVID-19. At the level of the study: Samples of COVID-19 (acute and convalescent) were obtained from the United States, Italy and Spain. T cells, B-cell-depleted T cells, or PBMCs supplied cDNA or gDNA.

Authors' methods: Quantification of nucleated cells was approximated via reference gene primer amplification. Sequencing used immunoSEQ multiplex PCR; TCRdb keeps in-frame clones, though not all of them. Clone size and V and J calls were adopted from that table, with D and trimming inferred from the DNA. The sample contains under 130,000 clones, approximately 92% of which appear only once. Trimming shortened V by 3 bases and J by 5 bases, and 13 bases separated the two germline ends. CDR1 is SNHLY and CDR2 is FYNNEI in the germline V gene. CDR3 length: 14 residues. The clonotype was recovered from a woman older than 75 with acute or convalescent COVID-19. The V call is TRBV2, the J call TRBJ2-5, with D tentatively TRBD2 (7 bases). Sample: peripheral blood. As DNA, the CDR3 is TGTGCCAGCAGTGATGGGGGGGGCGGTGAGACCCAGTACTTC. This codes for CASSDGGGGETQYF.